This T cell receptor (beta chain) was captured by sequencing in a study of CD8 T cells in Susac syndrome (dated by TCRdb to between 2018 and 2021). About the full investigation: Of the Susac syndrome patients who were sequenced, eight were in clinical remission while 5 or 6 had clinically active disease. At the time of blood withdrawal, Susac syndrome patients were either therapy-naive, taking corticosteroids (with some also receiving IVIg), or on IVIg alone. The study used repertoire sequencing to test whether antigen drove CD8+ T cell activation and differentiation in Susac syndrome.

Comments on this clonotype: There is no known antigen for this receptor. Base qualities are not at hand, and no much larger clone is one base apart.

Peripheral blood CD8+ and CD4+ T cells from healthy donors, Susac syndrome patients and multiple sclerosis patients were profiled by high-throughput TCR beta sequencing. The Susac syndrome patients fulfilled recently defined diagnostic criteria for either definite or probable disease. CD8+ TEMRA cells were enriched by FACS, while bulk CD8+ and CD4+ T cells were purified by magnetic negative isolation. Blood was drawn into EDTA tubes, processed within 24 hours, and PBMCs were isolated by density gradient centrifugation. PBMCs intended for TCR sequencing were cryopreserved in liquid nitrogen and thawed later in a water bath at 37 degrees C. A purity of at least 90% was achieved for sorted or isolated CD4+, CD8+ and CD8+ TEMRA cells. General findings and caveats noted by the study authors: The number of individuals in the TCR sequencing and HLA analysis was recognized as being relatively small. The CD4+ T cell repertoire of patients with Susac syndrome showed no detectable clonal expansion.

RNA was extracted using the RNeasy kit, and roughly 0.5 to 1 ug of the RNA was reverse transcribed with random hexamers. The immunoSEQ multiplex PCR assay, covering 54 Vbeta and 13 Jbeta segments, was used to amplify TCR beta CDR3 regions. Bias from PCR amplification was corrected by using a synthetic template baseline for primer optimization and for computational correction. Per the original workflow: Reads were annotated to V, D and J genes according to IMGT and were analyzed with immunoSEQ Analyzer, with only productive sequences retained. Clonality was calculated as one minus the Shannon entropy normalized by log2 of the number of productive unique sequences. For each patient and control, public and private clones were evaluated among the 100 most prevalent clones. A clone was defined as Susac-specific if it was absent from the healthy and MS cohorts, from over a thousand published viral clones and from other ImmuneACCESS disease sequences. Through fastp at Q25 and MiXCR, TCRdb rebuilt clones from the public reads, retaining in-frame beta chains. One record per CDR3 amino acid sequence lists the most common genes and DNA. TCRdb, not the original authors, processed these V and J calls. The sample records about 120,000 distinct CDR3 sequences, over 90% of which are singletons. Of the sample, about 0.13% falls within the top ten clones.

Sample: CD4+ T cells from PBMCs. This clonotype originated in a human donor with Susac syndrome.

CDR3 sequence: CAISESGGRVSTEAFF. The DNA is as follows: TGTGCCATCAGTGAGTCGGGGGGCAGGGTGAGCACTGAAGCTTTCTTT. The chain was built from TRBV10-3 and TRBJ1-1, with TRBD1 perhaps the D gene, on 6 matching bases. The cysteine opens and the phenylalanine closes a CDR3 of 16 amino acids. Just the 48-base CDR3 DNA is kept, in frame starting at base 1. The germline V gene specifies ENHRY as CDR1 and SYGVKD as CDR2. Cut back by 0 bases and 4 bases, the V and J ends lie 15 bases apart.